Listed here are 9 T cell receptor beta chains from one sample, sequenced in a study of T-cell memory formation after mild COVID-19. MiXCR was run by TCRdb on the 5' RACE reads, yielding one entry per CDR3 protein. In the table there are 350,000 to 500,000 distinct CDR3 sequences, more than 15% of which are singletons. Sequencing was done on a sample of PBMCs or a T cell subset sorted from them (not recorded which). The receptors originated from a man aged 18 to 29 who had mild COVID-19 (a few samples of this study predate the infection). Cell type and time point are not known.

The rearrangement joins TRBV3-1 to TRBJ2-5; no firm D call. The CDR3 loop spans 17 amino acids. CDR1 and CDR2 (germline): LGHDT, YNNKEL (reference sequence). The V end lost 4 bases, the J end lost 1 base, and 19 bases lay between the germline ends. The CDR3 is CASSRSGVERVQETQYF. The CDR3 region has the DNA TGTGCCAGCAGCCGGTCTGGAGTAGAGCGCGTCCAAGAGACCCAGTACTTC.

This clonotype was recorded a few times. The rearrangement uses TRBV6-5 and TRBJ2-1; D tentatively fits TRBD1 or TRBD2 (5 bases each). CDR3 length: 15 amino acids. Trimming pared 5 bases from V and 7 bases from J, leaving 18 bases between. Looked up from germline, CDR1 is MNHEY and CDR2 is SVGAGI. The CDR3 is CASSPRDGHRNEQFF. DNA for the CDR3: TGTGCCAGCAGTCCCCGGGACGGACACCGGAATGAGCAGTTCTTC.

This rearrangement joins TRBV4-1 to TRBJ2-1, with 10 bases matching TRBD1. Germline V lookup: CDR1 MGHRA, CDR2 YSYEKL. Trimming at V came to 1 base and at J to 9 bases, leaving 12 bases not matched to a gene. This CDR3 has 17 amino acids. CDR3 protein: CASSQGPRPTGGIEQFF. The DNA of the CDR3 is TGCGCCAGCAGCCAAGGACCGAGACCGACAGGGGGCATTGAGCAGTTCTTC.

The V and J genes are TRBV6-2 or TRBV6-3 and TRBJ1-1, with D uncertain. The V gene's germline CDR1 is MNHEY and CDR2 SVGEGT. The CDR3 contains 15 residues. Between the trimmed V and J ends, which lost 2 bases and 1 base, there was a span of 11 bases. Here the CDR3 DNA reads TGTGCCAGCAGTTACGCGACGGCCCGGAACACTGAAGCTTTCTTT. This translates into CASSYATARNTEAFF.

In this sample, this clonotype turned up a few times. This chain joins TRBV11-2 and TRBJ2-3, with 8 bases identical to TRBD1. Germline CDR1 reads SGHAT; CDR2 reads FQNNGV. This CDR3 region has 16 residues. Losses at the gene ends were 3 bases for V and 3 bases for J; bases not matched to a gene: 8. Written as DNA, the CDR3 is TGTGCCAGCAGCTTCCCTCCGGGACAGGAAACAGATACGCAGTATTTT. The encoded protein is CASSFPPGQETDTQYF.

The chain uses TRBV27 and TRBJ2-1; TRBD2 agrees at 13 bases. The length of the CDR3 is 15 residues. The J segment lost 13 bases and the V segment lost 5 bases, leaving 11 bases of the junction unmatched. Germline V gives CDR1 MNHEY, CDR2 SMNVEV (reference sequence). CDR3 in DNA: TGTGCCAGCAGTCCACCGGGACTAGCGGGGAGCCGTCAGTTCTTC. Protein: CASSPPGLAGSRQFF.

This chain connects TRBV4-1 to TRBJ2-7; D gene unclear. The germline gives CDR1 MGHRA, CDR2 YSYEKL. This CDR3 has 15 residues. With 1 base removed from V and 0 bases from J, the gap between germline ends came to 10 bases. The CDR3: CASSQGVWGSYEQYF. CDR3 coding DNA: TGCGCCAGCAGCCAAGGTGTTTGGGGCTCCTACGAGCAGTACTTC.

This clonotype showed up just a few times. This chain links TRBV10-2 with TRBJ2-5; D is ambiguous. The V and J ends lost 8 bases and 5 bases respectively, with 6 bases between them. CDR3 length: 10 amino acids. Germline V CDR1 and CDR2: WSHSY, SAAADI. CDR3 coding DNA: TGCGCCAGCCTAGGGGAGACCCAGTACTTC. It encodes CASLGETQYF.

The chain recombines TRBV18 with TRBJ1-5; D is undetermined. Per the germline V gene, CDR1 is KGHSH and CDR2 is LQKENI. This CDR3 contains 14 residues. Trimming removed 4 bases from V and 2 bases from J, with 9 bases in between. Written as DNA, the CDR3 is TGTGCCAGCTCACTAAGCAGCGGCAATCAGCCCCAGCATTTT. Translating it yields CASSLSSGNQPQHF.